The 4 T cell receptor beta chains in this list originate from one sample, sequenced in a study of T cells in Graves' hyperthyroidism and ophthalmopathy. RNA transcripts served as the template for amplifying TCR beta CDR3 regions. HTBI primers were employed in a first-round RT-PCR of the TCR CDR3. Via MiXCR, TCRdb re-called the multiplex PCR reads, giving one row per CDR3 protein. The repertoire holds about 510,000 distinct CDR3 sequences, 12% to 15% seen once, with about 15% in the top ten. Sequenced sample: blood. The receptors derive from a woman in her thirties or forties with Graves' hyperthyroidism.

This clonotype was observed at least ten times. The rearrangement joins TRBV28 to TRBJ2-7; TRBD2 aligns across 7 bases. Germline CDR1 is MDHEN and CDR2 is SYDVKM. V shed 0 bases and J 1 base; nucleotides not matched to a gene: 9. CDR3 size: 17 residues. The CDR3 loop is CASSLWGGGRDSYEQYF. As DNA, the CDR3 is TGTGCCAGCAGTTTATGGGGGGGAGGGAGGGATTCCTACGAGCAGTACTTC.

There are many counts of this clonotype. The chain has TRBV12-3 or TRBV12-4 and TRBJ1-4; D not resolved. The CDR3 spans 15 residues. With 2 bases removed from V and 4 bases from J, the gap between germline ends came to 11 bases. CDR3: CASSLQSGYNEKLFF. CDR3 sequence (DNA): TGTGCCAGCAGTTTACAGTCAGGCTATAATGAAAAACTGTTTTTT.

Ten or more counts support this clonotype. J is TRBJ2-7 and V is TRBV27; 10 bases map to TRBD1. Germline CDR1 and CDR2: MNHEY and SMNVEV (reference sequence). The junction had 10 bases not matched to a gene; V was cut back by 8 bases and J by 6 bases. This CDR3 has 14 amino acids. CDR3 region: CASSTGTGVFEQYF. The DNA for the CDR3 is TGTGCCAGCTCAACAGGGACAGGGGTTTTCGAGCAGTACTTC.

This clonotype was seen a few times. A read error may be the cause here, since a much bigger clone is one base away. This chain uses TRBV30 with TRBJ1-1; D not certain. There are 13 residues in the CDR3. CDR1 GTSNPN and CDR2 SVGIG come from the germline V gene (reference sequence). CDR3 loop: CAWSVMGGTEASF. CDR3 sequence (DNA): TGTGCCTGGAGTGTAATGGGAGGAACTGAAGCTTCCTTT.